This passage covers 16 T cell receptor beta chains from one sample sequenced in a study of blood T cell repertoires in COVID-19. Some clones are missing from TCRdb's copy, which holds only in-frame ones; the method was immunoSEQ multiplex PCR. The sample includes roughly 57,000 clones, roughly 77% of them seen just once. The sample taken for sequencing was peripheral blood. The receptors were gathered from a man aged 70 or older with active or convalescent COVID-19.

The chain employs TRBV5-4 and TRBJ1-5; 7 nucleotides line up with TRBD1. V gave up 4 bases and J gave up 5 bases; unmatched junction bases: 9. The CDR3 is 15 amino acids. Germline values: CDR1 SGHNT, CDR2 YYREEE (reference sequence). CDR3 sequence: CASSQGPGTDQPQHF. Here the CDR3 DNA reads TGTGCCAGCAGCCAGGGACCCGGGACAGATCAGCCCCAGCATTTT.

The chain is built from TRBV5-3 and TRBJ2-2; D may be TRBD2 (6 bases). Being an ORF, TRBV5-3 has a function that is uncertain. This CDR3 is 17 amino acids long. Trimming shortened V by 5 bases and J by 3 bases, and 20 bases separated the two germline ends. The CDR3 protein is CARSRLWRGGDTGELFF. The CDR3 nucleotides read TGTGCCAGAAGTCGTCTATGGCGGGGCGGCGACACCGGGGAGCTGTTTTTT.

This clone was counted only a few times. Here the CDR3 reads CASSPGTGLTGELFF. CDR3 in DNA: TGTGCCAGCAGTCCCGGGACAGGGTTAACCGGGGAGCTGTTTTTT. The V and J genes are TRBV6-5 and TRBJ2-2; 9 bases fit TRBD1. Germline assignment: CDR1 MNHEY and CDR2 SVGAGI. V lost 5 bases to trimming and J lost 5 bases; unmatched junction nucleotides: 6. This CDR3 region has 15 residues.

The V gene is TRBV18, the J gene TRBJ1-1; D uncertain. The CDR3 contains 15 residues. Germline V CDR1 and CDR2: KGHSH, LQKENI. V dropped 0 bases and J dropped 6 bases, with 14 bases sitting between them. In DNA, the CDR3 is TGTGCCAGCTCACCACCGAACGGGGAACGGGCTGAAGCTTTCTTT. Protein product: CASSPPNGERAEAFF. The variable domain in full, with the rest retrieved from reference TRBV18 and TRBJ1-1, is NAGVMQNPRHLVRRRGQEARLRCSPMKGHSHVYWYRQLPEEGLKFMVYLQKENIIDESGMPKERFSAEFPKEGPSILRIQQVVRGDSAAYFCASSPPNGERAEAFFGQGTRLTVV.

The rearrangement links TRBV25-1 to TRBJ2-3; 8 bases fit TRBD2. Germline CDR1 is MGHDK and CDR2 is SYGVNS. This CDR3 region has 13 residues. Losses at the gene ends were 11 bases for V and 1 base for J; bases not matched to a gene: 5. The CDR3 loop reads CAGGGLGTDTQYF. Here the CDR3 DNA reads TGTGCCGGCGGGGGACTAGGCACAGATACGCAGTATTTT.

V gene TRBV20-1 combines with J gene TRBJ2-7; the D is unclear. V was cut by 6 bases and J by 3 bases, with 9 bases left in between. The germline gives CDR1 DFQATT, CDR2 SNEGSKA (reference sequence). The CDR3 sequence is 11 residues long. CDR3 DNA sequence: TGCAGTGCCCTGGCCGTCTACGAGCAGTACTTC. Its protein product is CSALAVYEQYF.

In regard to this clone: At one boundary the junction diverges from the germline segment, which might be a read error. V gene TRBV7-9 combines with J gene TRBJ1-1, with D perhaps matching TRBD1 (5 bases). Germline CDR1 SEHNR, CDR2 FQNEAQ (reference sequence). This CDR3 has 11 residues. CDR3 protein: CASSSGERQTF. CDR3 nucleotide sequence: TGTGCCAGCAGCTCGGGGGAAAGACAGACGTTT.

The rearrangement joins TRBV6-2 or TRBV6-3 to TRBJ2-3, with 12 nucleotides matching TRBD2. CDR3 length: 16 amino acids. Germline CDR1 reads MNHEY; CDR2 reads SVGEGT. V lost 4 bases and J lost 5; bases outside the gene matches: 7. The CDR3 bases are TGTGCCAGCAGTTCCCCTAGCGGGAGGGCCGAAGATACGCAGTATTTT. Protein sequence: CASSSPSGRAEDTQYF.

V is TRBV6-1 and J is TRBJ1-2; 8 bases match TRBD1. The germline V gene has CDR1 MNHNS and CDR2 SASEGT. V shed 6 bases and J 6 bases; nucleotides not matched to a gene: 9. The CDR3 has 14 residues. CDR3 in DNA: TGTGCCAGCAGCCTACGCCAGGGGGCGGATGGCTACACCTTC. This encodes CASSLRQGADGYTF.

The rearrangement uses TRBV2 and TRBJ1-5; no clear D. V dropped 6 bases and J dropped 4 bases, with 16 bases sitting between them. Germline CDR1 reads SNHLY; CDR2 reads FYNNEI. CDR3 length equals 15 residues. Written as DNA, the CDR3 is TGTGCCAGCAGCATCAGACCGGGGTGGAATCAGCCCCAGCATTTT. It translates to CASSIRPGWNQPQHF.

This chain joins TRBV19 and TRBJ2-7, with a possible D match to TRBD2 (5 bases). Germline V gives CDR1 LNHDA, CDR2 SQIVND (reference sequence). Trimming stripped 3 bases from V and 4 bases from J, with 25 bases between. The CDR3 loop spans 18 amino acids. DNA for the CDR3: TGTGCCAGTAGTATCTCCGGGCCTCAAACTGAGGGCTTTTACGAGCAGTACTTC. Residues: CASSISGPQTEGFYEQYF.

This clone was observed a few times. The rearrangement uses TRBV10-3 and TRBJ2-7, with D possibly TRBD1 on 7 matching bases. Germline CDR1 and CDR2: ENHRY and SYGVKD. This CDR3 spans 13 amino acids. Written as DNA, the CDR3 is TGTGCAATCCAGGGGGGCGCGGGCCACGAGCAGTACTTC. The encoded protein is CAIQGGAGHEQYF.

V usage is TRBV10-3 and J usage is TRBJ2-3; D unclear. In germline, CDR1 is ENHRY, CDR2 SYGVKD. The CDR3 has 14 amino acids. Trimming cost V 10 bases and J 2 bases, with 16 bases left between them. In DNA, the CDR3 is TGTGCCACTACTCTCGCCCCTAACACAGATACGCAGTATTTT. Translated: CATTLAPNTDTQYF.

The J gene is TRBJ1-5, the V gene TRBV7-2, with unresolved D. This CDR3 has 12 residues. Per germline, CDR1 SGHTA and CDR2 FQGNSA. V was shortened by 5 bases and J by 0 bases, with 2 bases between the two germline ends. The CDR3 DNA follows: TGTGCCAGCAGCCATAGCAATCAGCCCCAGCATTTT. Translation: CASSHSNQPQHF.

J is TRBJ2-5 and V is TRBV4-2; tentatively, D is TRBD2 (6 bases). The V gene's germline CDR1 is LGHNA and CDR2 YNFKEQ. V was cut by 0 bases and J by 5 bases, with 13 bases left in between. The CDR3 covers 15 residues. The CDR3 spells CASSQDGLALETQYF. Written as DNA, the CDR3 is TGTGCCAGCAGCCAAGATGGCCTAGCGCTGGAGACCCAGTACTTC.

The chain's CDR3 is CASSIEVSYEQYF. The CDR3 coding sequence is TGTGCCAGTAGTATCGAGGTCTCCTACGAGCAGTACTTC. J is TRBJ2-7 and V is TRBV19; no definite D call. Trimming removed 3 bases from V and 0 bases from J, with 6 bases in between. The CDR3 totals 13 residues. CDR1 is LNHDA and CDR2 is SQIVND in the germline V gene (reference sequence).